The next 27 T cell receptor beta chains were all read from a single sample in a study of Ad26.COV2.S vaccination and SARS-CoV-2 variants (dated by TCRdb to the early 2020s). The treatment or condition tag for this specimen amounts to: about 20 received Ad26.COV2.S at low or high dose, single or two shots; about 5 received placebo; per-sample allocation not given. Repertoires of vaccine and placebo recipients were sequenced from samples taken on day 63 after the first injection. The library was obtained by the immunoSEQ multiplex PCR assay. TCRdb obtained this table from immuneACCESS and retained in-frame rearrangements with V and J assigned. These tables miss some clones; where compared with another copy, unresolved V genes account for less than half of the shortfall, and the remainder is unexplained. The sample profile shows about 680,000 clones; roughly 90% of them were found once. The ten biggest clones cover over 1.3% of the sample.

Specimen: peripheral blood, collected in a trial of Ad26.COV2.S vaccine versus placebo. These receptors were taken from a person aged 18 to 59 who received the Ad26.COV2.S COVID-19 vaccine or a placebo.

This clone appeared a few times. The chain couples TRBV10-3 to TRBJ1-1; 8 bases fit TRBD1. CDR3 length: 15 residues. Germline V lookup: CDR1 ENHRY, CDR2 SYGVKD. The J segment lost 0 bases and the V segment lost 10 bases, leaving 10 bases of the junction unmatched. For the CDR3, the DNA is TGTGCCACCCTTACCACGACAGGGGTGAACACTGAAGCTTTCTTT. Its translation: CATLTTTGVNTEAFF.

This chain joins TRBV11-2 and TRBJ1-3, with 7 positions matching TRBD1. CDR3 length: 15 amino acids. In germline, CDR1 is SGHAT, CDR2 FQNNGV. The ends lost 4 bases at V and 4 bases at J; junction bases unmatched: 7. The CDR3 spells CASSSYGTAGNTIYF. The CDR3 nucleotides are TGTGCCAGCAGCTCGTACGGGACAGCCGGAAACACCATATATTTT.

V usage is TRBV3-1 (or the pseudogene TRBV3-2) and J usage is TRBJ1-2, with a tentative D call TRBD1 (5 bases). Germline V gene lookup returns CDR1 LGHDT and CDR2 YNNKEL (reference sequence). The V and J ends lost 1 base and 4 bases respectively, with 10 bases between them. The CDR3 runs to 14 residues. The CDR3 DNA follows: TGTGCCAGCAGCCAAGGACAGTTCAGCTATGGCTACACCTTC. Encoded protein: CASSQGQFSYGYTF.

The chain links TRBV6-2 or TRBV6-3 to TRBJ1-5, with no clear D. V shed 0 bases and J shed 2 bases, with 11 bases lying between them. Germline loops: CDR1 MNHEY, CDR2 SVGEGT. The CDR3 is 16 residues long. CDR3 bases: TGTGCCAGCAGTTACTCGAGTGGGCGAGGCAATCAGCCCCAGCATTTT. Translated, it gives CASSYSSGRGNQPQHF.

The chain combines TRBV29-1 with TRBJ2-3, with TRBD2 as a possible D gene (6 bases). This CDR3 is built from 13 residues. V lost 4 bases and J lost 5, with 13 bases in between. CDR1 SQVTM and CDR2 ANQGSEA come from the germline V gene. The CDR3 here is CSVVGGVKDTQYF. As DNA, the CDR3 is TGCAGCGTTGTAGGCGGGGTTAAAGATACGCAGTATTTT.

DNA of the CDR3: TGTGCCAGCAGTGAAGCGCGTGGTCTGGAGACCCAGTACTTC. It codes for CASSEARGLETQYF. The chain carries TRBV2 and TRBJ2-5; the D is unclear. CDR3 length equals 14 residues. Between the trimmed V and J ends, which lost 0 bases and 5 bases, there was a span of 10 bases. The germline V gene encodes CDR1 SNHLY and CDR2 FYNNEI.

V gene TRBV18 combines with J gene TRBJ1-6; D might be TRBD1 (6 bases). Germline V gene lookup returns CDR1 KGHSH and CDR2 LQKENI. The CDR3 consists of 16 residues. Trimming removed 4 bases at V and 9 bases at J, with 19 bases between. CDR3 in DNA: TGTGCCAGCTCACTTTTTCAGGCAGGGGAAGGTTCACCCCTCCACTTT. Amino acid sequence: CASSLFQAGEGSPLHF.

The chain joins TRBV1 to TRBJ2-2; TRBD2 is the table's D call and was not checked against the DNA. TRBV1 constitutes a pseudogene. CDR3 length: 16 amino acids. The CDR3 region is CTSSQLAGGNTGELFF. Here the CDR3 DNA reads TGCACCAGCAGCCAACTAGCGGGGGGTAACACCGGGGAGCTGTTTTTT.

This chain uses TRBV6-5 with TRBJ2-5; 8 nucleotides line up with TRBD1. Losses at the gene ends were 7 bases for V and 4 bases for J; bases not matched to a gene: 11. CDR3 length: 15 amino acids. The germline V gene has CDR1 MNHEY and CDR2 SVGAGI. CDR3 loop: CASKKGTGSIETQYF. The CDR3 DNA sequence: TGTGCCAGCAAAAAGGGGACAGGATCTATAGAGACCCAGTACTTC.

This chain uses TRBV4-3 with TRBJ1-2; possible D gene TRBD1, 6 bases. CDR1 is LGHNA and CDR2 is YSLEER in the germline V gene. V lost 5 bases to trimming and J lost 4 bases, with 11 bases between them. This CDR3 is built from 13 residues. CDR3 residues: CASSLQGIYGYTF. The CDR3, as DNA: TGCGCCAGCAGCTTACAGGGAATCTATGGCTACACCTTC.

The chain's CDR3 is CASSQNLAGSSDTQYF. In DNA, the CDR3 is TGTGCCAGCAGTCAGAATTTAGCGGGTTCCTCAGATACGCAGTATTTT. The chain couples TRBV3-1 (or the pseudogene TRBV3-2) to TRBJ2-3, with 7 nucleotides matching TRBD2. Trimming took 6 bases from V and 4 from J; bases not matched to a gene: 13. Per germline, CDR1 LGHDT and CDR2 YNNKEL (reference sequence). The CDR3 runs to 16 residues.

The chain has TRBV3-1 (or the pseudogene TRBV3-2) and TRBJ2-2, with 7 bases lining up with TRBD2. After removal of 4 bases from V and 7 bases from J, the junction contained 6 bases not matched to a gene. Germline CDR1 and CDR2: LGHDT and YNNKEL (reference sequence). The CDR3 sequence is 14 residues long. The CDR3 sequence is CASSPREADGELFF. Here the CDR3 DNA reads TGTGCCAGCAGCCCCCGGGAGGCTGACGGGGAGCTGTTTTTT.

This chain uses TRBV27 with TRBJ1-4; D remains ambiguous. The V end lost 0 bases, the J end lost 4 bases, and 12 bases lay between the germline ends. Per germline, CDR1 MNHEY and CDR2 SMNVEV (reference sequence). CDR3 size: 16 residues. CDR3 sequence: CASSLSAGGFNEKLFF. In DNA, the CDR3 is TGTGCCAGCAGTTTATCGGCGGGAGGTTTTAATGAAAAACTGTTTTTT.

The chain links TRBV10-3 to TRBJ2-7; 8 nucleotides line up with TRBD2. The CDR3 length is 15 residues. CDR1 is ENHRY, CDR2 SYGVKD, per germline. Trimming removed 0 bases from V and 4 bases from J; junction bases left unmatched: 5. CDR3 coding DNA: TGTGCCATCAGTGAGTCAAGCGGGGGTTCTTACGAGCAGTACTTC. It specifies CAISESSGGSYEQYF.

The chain has TRBV6-5 and TRBJ1-2; 7 bases fit TRBD1. Losses at the gene ends were 6 bases for V and 3 bases for J; bases not matched to a gene: 7. Germline loops: CDR1 MNHEY, CDR2 SVGAGI. The CDR3 contains 14 residues. The DNA for the CDR3 is TGTGCCAGCAGACGACAGGGAGATGACTATGGCTACACCTTC. Amino acids: CASRRQGDDYGYTF.

As for this clone: The sample contains more than one DNA sequence encoding this CDR3. J is TRBJ1-1 and V is TRBV12-3 or TRBV12-4; no clear D. The CDR3 sequence is 13 residues long. The V end lost 4 bases, the J end lost 2 bases, and 8 bases lay between the germline ends. Here the CDR3 reads CASSSQVNTEAFF. The DNA of the CDR3 is TGTGCCAGCAGTTCCCAGGTCAACACTGAAGCTTTCTTT.

This rearrangement joins TRBV4-2 to TRBJ2-2; TRBD1 matches at 11 bases. CDR1 is LGHNA, CDR2 YNFKEQ, per germline. The trim removed 4 bases at V and 4 bases at J, leaving 5 bases unmatched. The length of the CDR3 is 16 residues. The chain's CDR3 is CASSLPGTGGTGELFF. The CDR3 DNA reads TGTGCCAGCAGCCTGCCCGGGACAGGGGGCACCGGGGAGCTGTTTTTT.

The chain uses TRBV2 and TRBJ2-2, with no clear D. The germline V gene has CDR1 SNHLY and CDR2 FYNNEI. This CDR3 has 12 amino acids. The germline V and J ends were trimmed by 5 bases and 10 bases, with 11 bases remaining between them. CDR3 region: CASSSRAEELFF. CDR3 nucleotides: TGTGCCAGCAGTTCCCGAGCTGAGGAGCTGTTTTTT.

This clone was found once. The chain has TRBV5-5 and TRBJ2-5; 12 bases match TRBD2. The CDR3 totals 15 residues. Germline values: CDR1 SGHKS, CDR2 YYEKEE (reference sequence). Trimming cost V 0 bases and J 9 bases; bases outside gene matches: 6. CDR3 in amino acids: CASSLGLAGVGSQYF. For the CDR3, the DNA is TGTGCCAGCAGCTTGGGACTAGCGGGAGTAGGGTCCCAGTACTTC.

The CDR3 loop reads CASSQVGHSTDTQYF. DNA for the CDR3: TGTGCCAGCAGCCAAGTGGGACATAGCACAGATACGCAGTATTTT. This chain connects TRBV4-2 to TRBJ2-3; D perhaps matches TRBD1 (6 bases). Trimming removed 1 base at V and 0 bases at J, with 8 bases between. The CDR3 contains 15 residues. Germline CDR1 reads LGHNA; CDR2 reads YNFKEQ.

The CDR3 bases are TGTGCCAGCAGATGGGGACAGCAGTCCTACGAGCAGTACTTC. Its protein is CASRWGQQSYEQYF. The chain uses TRBV6-5 and TRBJ2-7; TRBD1 agrees at 7 bases. Trimming removed 6 bases from V and 1 base from J; junction bases left unmatched: 6. The CDR3 is 14 amino acids. The germline CDR1 and CDR2 sequences are MNHEY and SVGAGI.

The rearrangement uses TRBV30 and TRBJ1-5; D might be TRBD1 (5 bases). Deletions cut 0 bases from V and 5 bases from J, with 11 bases between. CDR3 length equals 14 residues. Germline CDR1 and CDR2: GTSNPN and SVGIG (reference sequence). The CDR3 is CAWSVRLGDQPQHF. CDR3 DNA sequence: TGTGCCTGGAGTGTACGGCTGGGGGATCAGCCCCAGCATTTT.

The chain employs TRBV19 and TRBJ1-2; D is possibly TRBD1 (5 bases). The CDR3 sequence is 14 residues long. Trimming took off 3 bases at V and 3 bases at J, with 11 bases between the two ends. From germline, CDR1 is LNHDA and CDR2 SQIVND (reference sequence). The CDR3 loop is CASSMKTDYYGYTF. Here the CDR3 DNA reads TGTGCCAGTAGTATGAAGACAGACTACTATGGCTACACCTTC.

This chain links TRBV7-8 with TRBJ1-1, with 7 bases aligning to TRBD1. This CDR3 spans 12 amino acids. The V gene end was trimmed by 4 bases and the J gene end by 10 bases; junction bases not matched to a gene: 6. From germline, CDR1 is SGHVS and CDR2 FQNEAQ. The CDR3, as DNA: TGTGCCAGCAGCTCGACAGGGTTTCGAGCTTTCTTT. Encoded protein: CASSSTGFRAFF.

The chain carries TRBV29-1 and TRBJ2-1; TRBD2 agrees at 7 bases. V shed 4 bases and J 2 bases; nucleotides not matched to a gene: 8. CDR1 and CDR2 (germline): SQVTM, ANQGSEA. The CDR3 totals 15 residues. The CDR3: CSVGSRRGTYNEQFF. The CDR3 DNA is TGCAGCGTTGGGTCTCGGCGGGGGACCTACAATGAGCAGTTCTTC.

This clone was recorded only once. The V call is TRBV6-5, the J call TRBJ2-7, with D tentatively TRBD1 (5 bases). The CDR3 covers 14 residues. V was shortened by 6 bases and J by 3 bases, with 15 bases between the two germline ends. CDR1 is MNHEY and CDR2 is SVGAGI in the germline V gene. The CDR3 DNA follows: TGTGCCAGCAGCCCGACAGACCCCCACTACGAGCAGTACTTC. Encoded protein: CASSPTDPHYEQYF.

The genes are TRBV4-1 and TRBJ1-5, with D possibly matching TRBD1 (5 bases). The length of the CDR3 is 15 residues. The germline gives CDR1 MGHRA, CDR2 YSYEKL. The germline V and J ends were trimmed by 1 base and 8 bases, with 15 bases remaining between them. The CDR3 nucleotides read TGCGCCAGCAGCCAAGGCTACTTTGGGGGGGAGCCCCAGCATTTT. It is translated as CASSQGYFGGEPQHF.